This T cell receptor beta chain was recorded in a study of blood T cell repertoires in COVID-19. Authors' methods: Estimated nucleated cell counts came from reference gene primer amplification. Produced via immunoSEQ multiplex PCR; TCRdb's table is partial and in-frame only. The DNA was the basis for D and trimming; V, J and clone size are from that table. The sample records about 120,000 clones, around four fifths being singletons. Germline CDR1 and CDR2: SGHVS and FQNEAQ. The V end lost 4 bases, the J end lost 7 bases, and 19 bases lay between the germline ends. CDR3 size: 15 residues. This rearrangement joins TRBV7-8 to TRBJ1-2, with D perhaps matching TRBD1 (5 bases). The origin of this receptor is a man aged 55 to 70 with acute or convalescent COVID-19. Sequencing input: peripheral blood. The CDR3 reads CASSSKTGGSGGYTF. CDR3 sequence (DNA): TGTGCCAGCAGCTCAAAAACCGGGGGATCTGGTGGCTACACCTTC.